The 10 T cell receptor beta chains in this list originate from one sample, sequenced in a study of response to subunit inactivated influenza vaccine. One entry per CDR3 protein results from TCRdb running MiXCR on the RT-PCR reads. The sample has some 500,000 distinct CDR3 sequences; roughly 27% are singletons. The starting material was CD4+ T cells sorted from PBMCs, obtained more than 4 days after vaccination. These receptors were obtained from a man aged 45-65 years who received an inactivated influenza vaccine.

There are a few counts of this clonotype. The J gene is TRBJ2-3, the V gene TRBV20-1, with 9 bases lining up with TRBD2. This CDR3 contains 15 residues. With 3 bases clipped from V and 2 bases from J, the junction kept 6 bases outside the gene matches. The germline V gene encodes CDR1 DFQATT and CDR2 SNEGSKA (reference sequence). The CDR3 coding sequence is TGCAGTGCTAGTATGAGACTAGCGGACACAGATACGCAGTATTTT. Translating gives CSASMRLADTDTQYF.

The table lists this clonotype with a few counts. The V call is TRBV27, the J call TRBJ2-1; 9 positions match TRBD2. The CDR3 is 16 amino acids. Germline CDR1 and CDR2: MNHEY and SMNVEV (reference sequence). Trimming took 8 bases from V and 12 from J; bases not matched to a gene: 20. CDR3 protein: CASRGLGAGGTPMQFF. CDR3 nucleotides: TGTGCCAGCCGTGGTTTAGGAGCGGGGGGTACCCCGATGCAGTTCTTC.

The J gene is TRBJ1-1, the V gene TRBV6-2 or TRBV6-3; 9 bases fit TRBD1. This CDR3 contains 16 residues. Per germline, CDR1 MNHEY and CDR2 SVGEGT. The V and J ends lost 4 bases and 3 bases, in that order; junction bases with no gene match: 9. In DNA form, the CDR3 reads TGTGCCAGCAGTTTAATGGACAGGGGCCGGGACACTGAAGCTTTCTTT. Its protein is CASSLMDRGRDTEAFF.

J is TRBJ2-2 and V is TRBV4-2; weak D call: TRBD2 (5 bases). CDR3 size: 16 residues. The germline gives CDR1 LGHNA, CDR2 YNFKEQ. V shed 1 base and J shed 3 bases, with 12 bases lying between them. CDR3 residues: CASSQGASLDTGELFF. CDR3 sequence (DNA): TGTGCCAGCAGCCAAGGGGCTAGCCTGGACACCGGGGAGCTGTTTTTT.

This sequence joins TRBV20-1 and TRBJ1-5; the match to TRBD1 covers 8 bases. The CDR3 length is 15 residues. Per germline, CDR1 DFQATT and CDR2 SNEGSKA (reference sequence). With V trimmed by 2 bases and J by 7 bases, 10 bases remained unmatched. CDR3 amino acids: CSARPTGTGGQPQHF. CDR3 DNA: TGCAGTGCTAGACCTACCGGGACAGGAGGGCAGCCCCAGCATTTT.

This clonotype has only a few counts. The genes are TRBV14 and TRBJ2-7; TRBD2 aligns across 8 bases. The CDR3 contains 16 residues. With V trimmed by 4 bases and J by 0 bases, 8 bases remained unmatched. The germline V gene encodes CDR1 SGHDN and CDR2 FVKESK. CDR3 bases: TGTGCCAGCAGCCCATATAGCGGGGTGACCTCCTACGAGCAGTACTTC. Amino acid sequence: CASSPYSGVTSYEQYF.

This clonotype occurred a few times. V usage is TRBV6-2 or TRBV6-3 and J usage is TRBJ2-5, with D possibly being TRBD2 (5 bases). V was clipped by 2 bases and J by 5 bases, with 21 bases between them. The V gene's germline CDR1 is MNHEY and CDR2 SVGEGT. The CDR3 length is 17 residues. The CDR3, as DNA: TGTGCCAGCAGTTACGGGTCTAAAAAGGAGGATTTGGAGACCCAGTACTTC. Its protein is CASSYGSKKEDLETQYF.

The rearrangement uses TRBV18 and TRBJ2-3; the match to TRBD1 covers 8 bases. The CDR3 has 15 amino acids. V lost 6 bases and J lost 2; bases outside the gene matches: 7. Germline CDR1 reads KGHSH; CDR2 reads LQKENI. The CDR3 DNA reads as TGTGCCAGCTCGGGGGGACAGGCCAACACAGATACGCAGTATTTT. This translates into CASSGGQANTDTQYF.

The J gene is TRBJ1-6, the V gene TRBV4-1; 8 nucleotides line up with TRBD1. The CDR3 extends over 16 amino acids. J lost 9 bases, V lost 1 base, and 8 bases had no gene match. Germline loops: CDR1 MGHRA, CDR2 YSYEKL. CDR3 nucleotides: TGCGCCAGCAGCCAAGTCCCGAGGACAGGGAGTTCACCCCTCCACTTT. Its translation: CASSQVPRTGSSPLHF.

This clonotype has more than one count but fewer than ten. V usage is TRBV6-4 and J usage is TRBJ1-2; 9 positions match TRBD1. Trimming took 8 bases from V and 7 from J; bases not matched to a gene: 8. CDR3 length equals 13 residues. The germline V gene has CDR1 MRHNA and CDR2 SNTAGT. The CDR3 loop reads CASGPGQGSGYTF. The CDR3 region has the DNA TGTGCCAGCGGACCGGGACAGGGATCTGGCTACACCTTC.